This T cell receptor beta chain derives from a study of blood T cell repertoires in COVID-19. The overall study: COVID-19 samples, acute and convalescent, were from the United States, Italy and Spain. PBMCs, B-cell-depleted T cells, or T cells provided the cDNA or gDNA that made up the material.

This CDR3 comprises 12 residues. Germline CDR1 is SGHAT and CDR2 is FQNNGV. Deletions cut 4 bases from V and 4 bases from J, with 7 bases between. The protocol was immunoSEQ multiplex PCR, while the TCRdb copy is restricted to in-frame clones and leaves out a portion. The profile covers some 180,000 clones, with roughly 89% appearing a single time and 0.62% taken by the ten largest. Sequenced sample: peripheral blood. This receptor was obtained from a man aged 45 to 65 with acute or convalescent COVID-19. V and J are TRBV11-2 and TRBJ1-2; a possible D gene is TRBD1 (5 bases). CDR3 sequence (DNA): TGTGCCAGCAGCTGGGGCGGCTATGGCTACACCTTC. Residues: CASSWGGYGYTF.